A selection of T cell receptor beta chains follows, all from one sample in a study of spatial heterogeneity in lung cancer. In TCRdb, the 5' RACE reads were re-called with MiXCR into one record per CDR3 protein. The sample yields approximately 44,000 distinct CDR3 sequences, roughly an eighth seen once. Sequences were derived from PBMCs, sampled at surgery. Source of these receptors: a male donor with early-stage non-small cell lung cancer. Each CDR3 is given with its conserved first and last residue. Fields, in order: J gene, clone size, D gene, V gene, CDR3 protein, CDR3 DNA. The D gene is left open where the match is weak. For some rows the clone size is stated as once, few or many, or as a class when expanded; others skip it.

j_call: TRBJ1-6; clone_size: few; d_call: NA; v_call: TRBV2; cdr3_aa: CASRETASSYNSPLHF; cdr3_nt: TGTGCCAGCAGGGAGACGGCAAGCTCCTATAATTCACCCCTCCACTTT
j_call: TRBJ2-5; clone_size: few; d_call: TRBD2; v_call: TRBV28; cdr3_aa: CASSQLAGGPREQETQYF; cdr3_nt: TGTGCCAGCAGTCAGCTAGCGGGAGGCCCACGGGAGCAAGAGACCCAGTACTTC
j_call: TRBJ2-1; clone_size: few; d_call: TRBD2; v_call: TRBV2; cdr3_aa: CASSLAGATYNEQFF; cdr3_nt: TGTGCCAGCAGTTTAGCGGGGGCAACCTACAATGAGCAGTTCTTC
j_call: TRBJ2-7; clone_size: few; d_call: TRBD2; v_call: TRBV20-1; cdr3_aa: CSAILAGTALEQYF; cdr3_nt: TGCAGTGCTATACTAGCGGGGACCGCCCTCGAGCAGTACTTC
j_call: TRBJ2-7; clone_size: NA; d_call: NA; v_call: TRBV2; cdr3_aa: CASNMAGSYEQYF; cdr3_nt: TGTGCCAGCAATATGGCGGGATCCTACGAGCAGTACTTC
j_call: TRBJ2-3; clone_size: NA; d_call: NA; v_call: TRBV5-1; cdr3_aa: CASSPTASTDTQYF; cdr3_nt: TGCGCCAGCAGCCCGACGGCAAGCACAGATACGCAGTATTTT
j_call: TRBJ1-2; clone_size: NA; d_call: NA; v_call: TRBV20-1; cdr3_aa: CSAADNYGYTF; cdr3_nt: TGCAGTGCGGCGGACAACTATGGCTACACCTTC
j_call: TRBJ2-1; clone_size: NA; d_call: NA; v_call: TRBV20-1; cdr3_aa: CSARDPERYNEQFF; cdr3_nt: TGCAGTGCTAGAGATCCGGAGCGCTACAATGAGCAGTTCTTC
j_call: TRBJ2-1; clone_size: NA; d_call: TRBD2; v_call: TRBV7-6; cdr3_aa: CASSYSGSYNEQFF; cdr3_nt: TGTGCCAGCAGCTATAGCGGGAGCTACAATGAGCAGTTCTTC
j_call: TRBJ1-4; clone_size: few; d_call: NA; v_call: TRBV7-9; cdr3_aa: CASSSRYLRATNEKLFF; cdr3_nt: TGTGCCAGCAGCTCTCGTTATCTAAGAGCAACTAATGAAAAACTGTTTTTT
j_call: TRBJ2-5; clone_size: few; d_call: TRBD1; v_call: TRBV9; cdr3_aa: CASSPGQASETQYF; cdr3_nt: TGTGCCAGCAGCCCAGGACAGGCTTCAGAGACCCAGTACTTC
j_call: TRBJ1-1; clone_size: few; d_call: NA; v_call: TRBV5-1; cdr3_aa: CASPVSLDTEAFF; cdr3_nt: TGCGCCAGCCCGGTTTCGTTGGACACTGAAGCTTTCTTT
j_call: TRBJ1-4; clone_size: few; d_call: TRBD1; v_call: TRBV18; cdr3_aa: CASSPLQGKALFF; cdr3_nt: TGTGCCAGCTCACCCTTACAGGGGAAGGCACTGTTTTTT
j_call: TRBJ2-7; clone_size: NA; d_call: NA; v_call: TRBV3-1; cdr3_aa: CASSPRTDSYEQYF; cdr3_nt: TGTGCCAGCAGCCCCCGGACAGACTCCTACGAGCAGTACTTC
j_call: TRBJ2-5; clone_size: NA; d_call: TRBD2; v_call: TRBV11-2; cdr3_aa: CASSSSGGPGTQYF; cdr3_nt: TGTGCCAGCAGCTCCAGCGGGGGCCCAGGGACCCAGTACTTC
j_call: TRBJ1-1; clone_size: few; d_call: NA; v_call: TRBV6-5; cdr3_aa: CASSYFRGTEAFF; cdr3_nt: TGTGCCAGCAGTTACTTCAGGGGTACTGAAGCTTTCTTT
j_call: TRBJ2-1; clone_size: NA; d_call: NA; v_call: TRBV5-6; cdr3_aa: CASSLLGPRNEQFF; cdr3_nt: TGTGCCAGCAGCCTGTTAGGACCGCGGAATGAGCAGTTCTTC
j_call: TRBJ2-1; clone_size: NA; d_call: TRBD2; v_call: TRBV7-8; cdr3_aa: CASSLGGGGYNEQFF; cdr3_nt: TGTGCCAGCAGCTTAGGTGGCGGGGGGTACAATGAGCAGTTCTTC
j_call: TRBJ1-3; clone_size: many; d_call: TRBD1; v_call: TRBV30; cdr3_aa: CAWVDPPGQGKTGNTIYF; cdr3_nt: TGTGCCTGGGTGGATCCCCCGGGACAGGGAAAAACTGGAAACACCATATATTTT
j_call: TRBJ2-3; clone_size: NA; d_call: NA; v_call: TRBV7-7; cdr3_aa: CASSLALGTDTQYF; cdr3_nt: TGTGCTAGCAGCTTAGCGCTGGGCACAGATACGCAGTATTTT
j_call: TRBJ2-7; clone_size: few; d_call: TRBD1; v_call: TRBV2; cdr3_aa: CASSGGQGVFYEQYF; cdr3_nt: TGTGCCAGCAGTGGGGGACAGGGGGTTTTTTACGAGCAGTACTTC
j_call: TRBJ1-6; clone_size: few; d_call: TRBD1; v_call: TRBV12-3/TRBV12-4; cdr3_aa: CASTLFSDRASPLHF; cdr3_nt: TGTGCCAGCACTCTATTTTCGGACAGGGCTTCACCCCTCCACTTT
j_call: TRBJ1-5; clone_size: few; d_call: TRBD1; v_call: TRBV28; cdr3_aa: CASSSIGTGGIYSNQPQHF; cdr3_nt: TGTGCCAGCAGTTCGATCGGTACAGGGGGCATTTATAGCAATCAGCCCCAGCATTTT
j_call: TRBJ1-2; clone_size: many; d_call: NA; v_call: TRBV11-1; cdr3_aa: CASSPRHLNYGYTF; cdr3_nt: TGTGCCAGCAGCCCGAGACACCTTAACTATGGCTACACCTTC
j_call: TRBJ1-5; clone_size: NA; d_call: TRBD1; v_call: TRBV5-5; cdr3_aa: CASSSDRANQPQHF; cdr3_nt: TGTGCCAGCAGCTCAGACAGGGCAAATCAGCCCCAGCATTTT
j_call: TRBJ2-2; clone_size: few; d_call: NA; v_call: TRBV20-1; cdr3_aa: CSARENTGELFF; cdr3_nt: TGCAGTGCTAGAGAAAACACCGGGGAGCTGTTTTTT
j_call: TRBJ2-7; clone_size: NA; d_call: NA; v_call: TRBV6-6; cdr3_aa: CASSYRNTLNYEQYF; cdr3_nt: TGTGCCAGCAGTTACCGGAACACGTTAAATTACGAGCAGTACTTC
j_call: TRBJ2-6; clone_size: many; d_call: NA; v_call: TRBV28; cdr3_aa: CASRGGSGANVLTF; cdr3_nt: TGTGCCAGCAGGGGGGGCTCTGGGGCCAACGTCCTGACTTTC
j_call: TRBJ1-1; clone_size: many; d_call: NA; v_call: TRBV24-1; cdr3_aa: CATRLEGVTEAFF; cdr3_nt: TGTGCCACCAGGTTGGAGGGCGTCACTGAAGCTTTCTTT
j_call: TRBJ2-2; clone_size: NA; d_call: TRBD1; v_call: TRBV6-5; cdr3_aa: CATLDRGDAGELFF; cdr3_nt: TGTGCCACCCTAGACAGGGGAGACGCCGGGGAGCTGTTTTTT
j_call: TRBJ2-1; clone_size: NA; d_call: TRBD2; v_call: TRBV7-2; cdr3_aa: CASIGLAGGDEQFF; cdr3_nt: TGTGCCAGTATTGGGTTAGCGGGAGGGGATGAGCAGTTCTTC
j_call: TRBJ1-6; clone_size: NA; d_call: TRBD1; v_call: TRBV20-1; cdr3_aa: CSASGTASNSPLHF; cdr3_nt: TGCAGTGCCTCTGGGACAGCTTCGAATTCACCCCTCCACTTT
j_call: TRBJ2-7; clone_size: few; d_call: TRBD2; v_call: TRBV2; cdr3_aa: CASSDPSGGREQYF; cdr3_nt: TGTGCCAGCAGTGACCCTAGCGGGGGAAGAGAGCAGTACTTC
j_call: TRBJ2-5; clone_size: many; d_call: NA; v_call: TRBV15; cdr3_aa: CATSRVLETQYF; cdr3_nt: TGTGCCACCAGCAGGGTCCTGGAGACCCAGTACTTC
j_call: TRBJ2-5; clone_size: few; d_call: TRBD2; v_call: TRBV4-3; cdr3_aa: CASSQEASGREETQYF; cdr3_nt: TGCGCCAGCAGCCAAGAAGCTAGCGGGAGGGAAGAGACCCAGTACTTC
j_call: TRBJ2-1; clone_size: NA; d_call: NA; v_call: TRBV7-9; cdr3_aa: CASSSRTVLDEQFF; cdr3_nt: TGTGCCAGCAGCTCTAGGACAGTTTTGGATGAGCAGTTCTTC
j_call: TRBJ1-4; clone_size: few; d_call: TRBD1; v_call: TRBV4-1; cdr3_aa: CASSQGGTGGDEKLFF; cdr3_nt: TGCGCCAGCAGCCAAGGCGGGACAGGGGGTGACGAAAAACTGTTTTTT
j_call: TRBJ2-7; clone_size: NA; d_call: TRBD1; v_call: TRBV11-2; cdr3_aa: CASTPDRGQSYEQYF; cdr3_nt: TGTGCCAGCACCCCGGACAGGGGCCAATCCTACGAGCAGTACTTC
j_call: TRBJ2-5; clone_size: NA; d_call: NA; v_call: TRBV7-2; cdr3_aa: CASSLDGSGSRTQYF; cdr3_nt: TGTGCCAGCAGCTTAGACGGGTCAGGTAGTAGGACCCAGTACTTC
j_call: TRBJ2-7; clone_size: NA; d_call: NA; v_call: TRBV27; cdr3_aa: CASSLRGPYEQYF; cdr3_nt: TGTGCCAGCAGTTTACGCGGGCCCTACGAGCAGTACTTC
j_call: TRBJ1-1; clone_size: many; d_call: NA; v_call: TRBV12-3/TRBV12-4; cdr3_aa: CASSYGQSISEAFF; cdr3_nt: TGTGCCAGCAGTTATGGACAGTCTATTTCTGAAGCTTTCTTT
j_call: TRBJ2-2; clone_size: many; d_call: NA; v_call: TRBV2; cdr3_aa: CASSDGLNTGELFF; cdr3_nt: TGTGCCAGCAGTGACGGCCTAAACACCGGGGAGCTGTTTTTT
j_call: TRBJ1-6; clone_size: many; d_call: NA; v_call: TRBV7-3; cdr3_aa: CASSPGHNSPLHF; cdr3_nt: TGTGCCAGCAGCCCCGGACATAATTCACCCCTCCACTTT
j_call: TRBJ1-1; clone_size: NA; d_call: TRBD1; v_call: TRBV2; cdr3_aa: CASSIGQGGGFDF; cdr3_nt: TGTGCCAGCAGTATCGGACAGGGTGGGGGGTTTGACTTT